This is a list of T cell receptor beta chains from one sample in a study of OX40 agonist ivuxolimab in advanced cancers. Sequencing was performed with immunoSEQ multiplex PCR; in TCRdb, only in-frame clones are kept and a portion is missing. Here the sample spans tens of thousands of clones, roughly 80% being singletons. The specimen was CD4+ or CD8+ T cells sorted from blood, collected in a trial of the OX40 agonist ivuxolimab. These TCRs come from an adult with an advanced solid tumor such as melanoma, head and neck, liver or kidney cancer. CDR3s include the opening cysteine and the closing phenylalanine or tryptophan. The size of a clone is reported for some rows only, either as once, few or many, or as a class for expanded clones.

V	size	J	CDR3
TRBV12-5	NA	TRBJ2-1	CASGAPGLAGSYNEQFF
TRBV30	NA	TRBJ2-5	CAWSFLRGQETQYF
TRBV5-4	NA	TRBJ1-4	CASSLASGAPNEKLFF
TRBV5-1	once	TRBJ1-2	CASSPEGTDYGYTF
TRBV11-2	NA	TRBJ2-7	CASSFSSGHYEQYF
TRBV19	once	TRBJ2-1	CASSPTSGTGFGQFF
TRBV2	NA	TRBJ1-1	CASSARGGTTEAFF
TRBV18	NA	TRBJ2-2	CASSPGLAGGTGELFF
TRBV15	NA	TRBJ1-5	CATSKQGARNQPQHF
TRBV10-2	NA	TRBJ1-5	CASSPTQGDQPQHF
TRBV27	NA	TRBJ2-7	CASARFGLYEQYF
TRBV4-1	NA	TRBJ1-1	CASSQEGPQVNGQAFF
TRBV6-4	NA	TRBJ2-7	CASRRGGPRTYEQYF
TRBV9	NA	TRBJ2-5	CASSVIKGDQETQYF
TRBV7-2	NA	TRBJ2-2	CASSPMAGAAGELFF
TRBV30	NA	TRBJ1-1	CAWMSRAEAFF
TRBV19	NA	TRBJ1-2	CASRDGQGGYGYTF
TRBV2	NA	TRBJ1-2	CASSLQWDGYTF
TRBV5-6	NA	TRBJ2-6	CASSYLRGQEFSGANVLTF
TRBV5-6	NA	TRBJ1-2	CASSQGINYGYTF
TRBV19	NA	TRBJ1-1	CASSMRVRTEAFF
TRBV18	NA	TRBJ1-1	CASAEQGGRTEAFF
TRBV7-2	NA	TRBJ2-1	CASSLNLGDEQFF
TRBV28	NA	TRBJ1-1	CASSLWTLSRGESEAFF
TRBV2	NA	TRBJ2-7	CASTIRGSSYEQYF
TRBV19	many	TRBJ1-1	CASSLGTSAFF
TRBV18	NA	TRBJ1-2	CASSLRDGHYGYTF
TRBV5-1	NA	TRBJ1-1	CASSYAVGRGTEAFF
TRBV18	NA	TRBJ2-1	CASSREQGTYNEQFF
TRBV28	NA	TRBJ2-5	CASRGGEWETQYF
TRBV4-1	NA	TRBJ1-4	CASSRRAKLFF
TRBV10-2	NA	TRBJ2-2	CASSGGVAGELFF
TRBV7-8	NA	TRBJ2-1	CASSLLGGPYNEQFF
TRBV28	NA	TRBJ1-4	CASSSGGGGGEKLFF
TRBV9	NA	TRBJ2-2	CASSVVQGVATGELFF
TRBV5-4	NA	TRBJ2-4	CASSWVGAKNIQYF
TRBV7-8	NA	TRBJ1-3	CASIEYTGAGNTIYF
TRBV5-1	NA	TRBJ1-4	CASSLASRQGAEKLFF
TRBV11-1	once	TRBJ2-2	CASSFVGSGELFF
TRBV7-9	NA	TRBJ2-3	CASSRGAADTQYF
TRBV18	NA	TRBJ2-5	CASSLLSGTGSRTQYF
TRBV7-2	few	TRBJ1-2	CASSLAGALGYTF
TRBV5-1	NA	TRBJ2-2	CASSLAPGDRTGELFF